The rows below give T cell receptor beta chains drawn from one sample of a study of blood T cell repertoires in COVID-19. This table comes from immunoSEQ multiplex PCR, and its TCRdb copy is limited to in-frame clones, with some not included. The sample includes 130,000 or so clones, over 75% of them seen just once. Specimen: peripheral blood. Source of these receptors: a man aged 65 to 85 with active COVID-19. Both conserved end residues are part of each CDR3. D genes are given only for firm matches. The size field is filled for only some rows; it gives once, few, many or a size class.

j_call d_call clone_size v_call cdr3_nt cdr3_aa
TRBJ2-5 . . TRBV19 TGTGCCAGTAGTATAGATTCCGGGGGGCTCGAAGAGACCCAGTACTTC CASSIDSGGLEETQYF
TRBJ1-5 . . TRBV6-1 TGTGCCAGCAGTGAACTACAGGGATCTCAGCCCCAGCATTTT CASSELQGSQPQHF
TRBJ2-7 . . TRBV6-1 TGTGCCAGCAGTGAAGGGGCAGGTACCTACGAGCAGTACTTC CASSEGAGTYEQYF
TRBJ2-1 TRBD2 . TRBV4-2 TGTGCCAGCAGCCAAGCGGCGGGAGGACCATACAATGAGCAGTTCTTC CASSQAAGGPYNEQFF
TRBJ1-1 . . TRBV5-1 TGCGCCAGCAGCCCGGGCGGGGCGCACACTGAAGCTTTCTTT CASSPGGAHTEAFF
TRBJ2-3 TRBD2 . TRBV4-3 TGCGCCAGCAGCCGGGGGACTAGCGGGAGTTCAGATACGCAGTATTTT CASSRGTSGSSDTQYF
TRBJ2-1 TRBD2 . TRBV30 TGTGCCTGGAGTCTGGGCGGGAGCGGCAATGAGCAGTTCTTC CAWSLGGSGNEQFF
TRBJ1-5 . . TRBV30 TGTGCCTGGAGCCTAATTCGGGGACAGCCCCAGCATTTT CAWSLIRGQPQHF
TRBJ1-2 . . TRBV10-2 TGCGCCAGCAGTGTGGGGGCTTCCCACTATGGCTACACCTTC CASSVGASHYGYTF
TRBJ2-5 TRBD1 . TRBV6-5 TGTGCCAGCAGTAGGGACAGCCTGAGGGAGACCCAGTACTTC CASSRDSLRETQYF
TRBJ2-4 . . TRBV5-8 TGTGCCAGCAGCTTGGGTCAGAATCTAGCCAAAAACATTCAGTACTTC CASSLGQNLAKNIQYF
TRBJ2-7 TRBD1 . TRBV14 TGTGCCAGCAGCCAAGATAGGGGGACAGGGTACCACGAGCAGTACTTC CASSQDRGTGYHEQYF
TRBJ1-5 . . TRBV6-2/TRBV6-3 TGTGCCAGCAGCCGGCCATGGCTTCAGCCCCAGCATTTT CASSRPWLQPQHF
TRBJ2-7 TRBD1 . TRBV25-1 TGTGCCACCGAGGGACAGGGTCCCTACGAGCAGTACTTC CATEGQGPYEQYF
TRBJ2-1 . . TRBV7-9 TGTGCCAGCAGCTTAGAGGGGTATGAGCAGTTCTTC CASSLEGYEQFF
TRBJ1-2 TRBD1 . TRBV7-6 TGTGCCAGCAGCACGGGACAGGGTTCCTATGGCTACACCTTC CASSTGQGSYGYTF
TRBJ2-7 . once TRBV6-6 TGTGCCAGCAGTTACTCGCCCTTCCACGGGACCTACGAGCAGTACTTC CASSYSPFHGTYEQYF
TRBJ2-2 TRBD2 . TRBV18 TGTGCCAGCTCGCCCAGAGGGAGGGATAACACCGGGGAGCTGTTTTTT CASSPRGRDNTGELFF
TRBJ1-2 TRBD1 once TRBV3-1/TRBV3-2 TGTGCCAGCAGTCATGGGACAGTCTATGGCTACACCTTC CASSHGTVYGYTF
TRBJ2-1 . . TRBV28 TGTGCCAGCAGTCCAACCTCCGGGTTTCAGGGGCACAATGAGCAGTTCTTC CASSPTSGFQGHNEQFF
TRBJ1-2 . . TRBV2 TGTGCCAGCAGTGTGGGTCAGACTTATAACTATGGCTACACCTTC CASSVGQTYNYGYTF
TRBJ2-7 . . TRBV27 TGTGCCAGCAGTCTGAGACAGCCCTACGAGCAGTACTTC CASSLRQPYEQYF
TRBJ2-4 TRBD2 . TRBV11-3 TGTGCCAGCAGCATCGCGGGACTAGCGGGAGGGGGAGTAGCCAAAAACATTCAGTACTTC CASSIAGLAGGGVAKNIQYF
TRBJ1-5 . once TRBV6-1 TGTGCCAGCAGTGAGGGCTATCAGCCCCAGCATTTT CASSEGYQPQHF
TRBJ2-1 . . TRBV19 TGTGCCAGTACTGTCGGGAGTAAAAATGAGCAGTTCTTC CASTVGSKNEQFF
TRBJ2-1 . . TRBV12-5 TGTGCTGTTAATAGCGGATTCGGTGAGCAGTTCTTC CAVNSGFGEQFF
TRBJ1-4 . . TRBV9 TGTGCCAGCAGCCCGTGGTTAGCTAATGAAAAACTGTTTTTT CASSPWLANEKLFF
TRBJ1-6 . . TRBV20-1 TGCAGTGCTAGTGAGAGCTCCTATAATTCACCCCTCCACTTT CSASESSYNSPLHF
TRBJ2-5 TRBD2 . TRBV9 TGTGCCAGCAGCGTAGCTCCGGCGGGAGGCAGTGAGACCCAGTACTTC CASSVAPAGGSETQYF
TRBJ1-4 TRBD1 . TRBV6-5 TGTGCCAGCAGTTACACCCCGGGACAGGGCGCCGTAAAACTGTTTTTT CASSYTPGQGAVKLFF
TRBJ2-1 . . TRBV11-2 TGTGCCAGCAGCGGGCGGGGGCTAGCGACCTACAATGAGCAGTTCTTC CASSGRGLATYNEQFF
TRBJ2-7 TRBD2 . TRBV5-4 TGTGCCAGCAGCGTGGGGGGGCTAGCGGGAGGCTACGAGCAGTACTTC CASSVGGLAGGYEQYF
TRBJ2-5 . . TRBV30 TGTGCCTGGAGGGAGGGGATCGGGACCCAGTACTTC CAWREGIGTQYF
TRBJ2-2 . . TRBV30 TGTGCCTGGAGTCTCGACACCGGGGAGCTGTTTTTT CAWSLDTGELFF
TRBJ2-1 . once TRBV18 TGTGCCAGCTCACCCGCCAGAACCCTCTCCCATGAGCAGTTCTTC CASSPARTLSHEQFF
TRBJ2-2 . . TRBV7-9 TGTGCCAGCAGCCCGCCCTCGGCCGGGGAGCTGTTTTTT CASSPPSAGELFF
TRBJ1-3 TRBD1 . TRBV30 TGTGCCGGACATACTGGACAGGCTGGAAACACCATATATTTT CAGHTGQAGNTIYF
TRBJ1-6 . . TRBV10-1 TGCGCCAGCAGCCGGGACATTGATTCACCCCTCCACTTT CASSRDIDSPLHF